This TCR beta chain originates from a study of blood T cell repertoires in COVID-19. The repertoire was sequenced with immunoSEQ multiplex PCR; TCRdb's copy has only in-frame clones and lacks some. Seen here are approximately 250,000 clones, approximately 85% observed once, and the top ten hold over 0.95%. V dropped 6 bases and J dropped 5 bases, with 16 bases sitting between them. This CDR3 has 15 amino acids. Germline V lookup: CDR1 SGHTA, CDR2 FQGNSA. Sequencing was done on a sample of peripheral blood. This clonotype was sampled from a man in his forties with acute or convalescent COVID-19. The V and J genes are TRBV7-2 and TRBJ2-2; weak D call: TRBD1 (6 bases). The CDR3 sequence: CASRRTASETGELFF. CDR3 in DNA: TGTGCCAGCAGGCGGACAGCTTCAGAAACCGGGGAGCTGTTTTTT.